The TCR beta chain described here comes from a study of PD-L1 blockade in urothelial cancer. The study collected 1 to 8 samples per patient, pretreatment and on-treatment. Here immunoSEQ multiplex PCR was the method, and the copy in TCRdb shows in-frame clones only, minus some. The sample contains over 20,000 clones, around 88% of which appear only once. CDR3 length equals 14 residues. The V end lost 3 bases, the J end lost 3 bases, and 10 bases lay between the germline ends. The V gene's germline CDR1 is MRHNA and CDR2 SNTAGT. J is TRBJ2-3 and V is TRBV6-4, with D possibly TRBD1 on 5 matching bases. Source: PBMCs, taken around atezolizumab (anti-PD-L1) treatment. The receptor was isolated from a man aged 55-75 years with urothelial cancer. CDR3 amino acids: CASSERGRTDTQYF. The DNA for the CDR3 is TGTGCCAGCAGTGAAAGGGGAAGGACAGATACGCAGTATTTT.